The source of this TCR beta chain is a study of T cell repertoires in cytomegalovirus infection. About the study: It was the public TCR beta signatures that indicated both CMV infection and matching HLA type.

TCRdb re-called the reads through MiXCR, storing one row per CDR3 protein. The table includes nearly 450,000 distinct CDR3 sequences, 25% to 40% detected once. CDR1 is MNHEY and CDR2 is SMNVEV in the germline V gene (reference sequence). Trimming stripped 8 bases from V and 3 bases from J, with 18 bases between. The CDR3 runs to 15 residues. In this sample, this clonotype turned up a few times. This TCR was recovered from a human donor in good health (CMV status not recorded). Some clones in this sample may be carry-over from other donors' samples. Source material: PBMCs. This chain connects TRBV27 to TRBJ2-3; tentatively, D is TRBD1 (5 bases). The CDR3 sequence: CASQHEAGQTDTQYF. Here the CDR3 DNA reads TGTGCCAGCCAACATGAGGCAGGGCAAACAGATACGCAGTATTTT.